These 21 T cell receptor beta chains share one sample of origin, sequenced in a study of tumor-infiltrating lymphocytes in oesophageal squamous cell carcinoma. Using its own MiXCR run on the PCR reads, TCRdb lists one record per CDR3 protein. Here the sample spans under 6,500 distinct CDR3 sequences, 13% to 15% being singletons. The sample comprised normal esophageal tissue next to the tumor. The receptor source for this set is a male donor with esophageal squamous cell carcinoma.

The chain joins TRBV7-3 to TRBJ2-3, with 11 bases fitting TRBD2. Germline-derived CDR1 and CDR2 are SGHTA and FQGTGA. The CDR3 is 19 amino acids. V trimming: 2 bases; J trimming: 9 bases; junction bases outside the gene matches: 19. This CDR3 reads CASSLGPNSGGAQGGTQYF. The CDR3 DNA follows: TGTGCCAGCAGCTTAGGTCCGAATAGCGGGGGGGCCCAGGGGGGGACGCAGTATTTT.

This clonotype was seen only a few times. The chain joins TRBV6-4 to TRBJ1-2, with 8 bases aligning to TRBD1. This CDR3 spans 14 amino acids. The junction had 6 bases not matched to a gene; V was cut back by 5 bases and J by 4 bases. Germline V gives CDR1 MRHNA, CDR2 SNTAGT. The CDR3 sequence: CASSRDRTTYGYTF. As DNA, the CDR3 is TGTGCCAGCAGTAGGGACAGGACGACCTATGGCTACACCTTC.

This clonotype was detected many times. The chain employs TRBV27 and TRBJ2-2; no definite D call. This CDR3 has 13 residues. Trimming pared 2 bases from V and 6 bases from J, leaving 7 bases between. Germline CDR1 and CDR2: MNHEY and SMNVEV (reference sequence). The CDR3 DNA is TGTGCCAGCAGTTTAGCAGGATCCGGGGAGCTGTTTTTT. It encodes CASSLAGSGELFF.

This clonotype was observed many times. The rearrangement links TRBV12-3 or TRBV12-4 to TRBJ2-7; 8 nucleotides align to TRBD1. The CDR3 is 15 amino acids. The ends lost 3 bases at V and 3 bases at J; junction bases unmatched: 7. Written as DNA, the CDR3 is TGTGCCAGCAGTTTGTTTCCCGGGACAGGCTACGAGCAGTACTTC. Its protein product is CASSLFPGTGYEQYF.

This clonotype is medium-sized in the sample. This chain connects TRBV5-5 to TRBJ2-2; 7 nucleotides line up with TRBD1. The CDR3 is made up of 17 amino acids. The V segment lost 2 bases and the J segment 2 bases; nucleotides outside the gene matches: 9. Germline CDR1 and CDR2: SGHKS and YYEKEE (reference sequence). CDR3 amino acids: CASSFARTGLNTGELFF. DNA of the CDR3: TGTGCCAGCAGCTTCGCACGGACAGGATTAAACACCGGGGAGCTGTTTTTT.

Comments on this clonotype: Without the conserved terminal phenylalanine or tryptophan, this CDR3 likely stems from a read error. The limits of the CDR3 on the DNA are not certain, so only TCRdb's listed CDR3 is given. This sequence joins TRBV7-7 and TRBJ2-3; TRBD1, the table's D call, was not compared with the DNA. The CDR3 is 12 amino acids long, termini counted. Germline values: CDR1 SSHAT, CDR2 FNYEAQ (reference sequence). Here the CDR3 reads CASSPSRQPPSL.

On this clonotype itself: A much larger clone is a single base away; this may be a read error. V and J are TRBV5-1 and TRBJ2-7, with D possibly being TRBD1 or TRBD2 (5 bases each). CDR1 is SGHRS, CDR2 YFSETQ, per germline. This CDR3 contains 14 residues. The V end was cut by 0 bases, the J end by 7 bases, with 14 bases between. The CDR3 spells CASSLAQGGGEQYF. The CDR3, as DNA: TGCGCCAGCAGCTTGGCCCAGGGTGGGGGTGAGCAGTACTTC.

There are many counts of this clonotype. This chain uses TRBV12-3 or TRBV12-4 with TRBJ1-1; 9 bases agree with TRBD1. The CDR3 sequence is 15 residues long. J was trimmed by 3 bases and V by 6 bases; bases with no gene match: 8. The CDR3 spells CASRTYRGLHTEAFF. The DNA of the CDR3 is TGTGCCAGCAGAACCTACAGGGGGCTCCACACTGAAGCTTTCTTT.

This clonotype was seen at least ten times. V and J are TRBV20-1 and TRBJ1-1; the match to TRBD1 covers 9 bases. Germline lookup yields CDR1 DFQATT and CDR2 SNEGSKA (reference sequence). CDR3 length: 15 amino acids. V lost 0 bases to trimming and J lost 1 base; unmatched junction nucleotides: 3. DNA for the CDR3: TGCAGTGCTAGAGATGGGACAGGGAGGAACACTGAAGCTTTCTTT. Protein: CSARDGTGRNTEAFF.

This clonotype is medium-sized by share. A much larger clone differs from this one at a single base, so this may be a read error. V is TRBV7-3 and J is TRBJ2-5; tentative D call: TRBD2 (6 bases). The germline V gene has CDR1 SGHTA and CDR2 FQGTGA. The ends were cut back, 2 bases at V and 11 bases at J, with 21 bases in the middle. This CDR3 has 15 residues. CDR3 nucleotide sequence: TGTGCCAGCAGCTTAGATCTAGCGAAGACCAATGAGCAGTACTTC. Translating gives CASSLDLAKTNEQYF. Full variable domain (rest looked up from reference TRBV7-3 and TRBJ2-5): GAGVSQTPSNKVTEKGKYVELRCDPISGHTALYWYRQSLGQGPEFLIYFQGTGAADDSGLPNDRFFAVRPEGSVSTLKIQRTERGDSAVYLCASSLDLAKTNEQYFGPGTRLLVL.

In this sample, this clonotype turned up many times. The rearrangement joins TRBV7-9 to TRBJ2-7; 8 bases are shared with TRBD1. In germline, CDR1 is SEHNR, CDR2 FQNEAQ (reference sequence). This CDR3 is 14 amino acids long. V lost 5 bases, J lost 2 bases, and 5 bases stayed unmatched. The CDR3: CASSRTDRAYEQYF. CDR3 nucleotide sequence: TGTGCCAGCAGCCGTACGGACAGGGCCTACGAGCAGTACTTC.

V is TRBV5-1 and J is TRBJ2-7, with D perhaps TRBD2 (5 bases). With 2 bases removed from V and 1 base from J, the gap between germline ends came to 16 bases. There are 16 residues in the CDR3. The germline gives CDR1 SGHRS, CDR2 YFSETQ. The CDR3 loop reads CASSFLSGVGSYEQYF. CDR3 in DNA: TGCGCCAGCAGCTTTTTAAGCGGAGTGGGGTCCTACGAGCAGTACTTC.

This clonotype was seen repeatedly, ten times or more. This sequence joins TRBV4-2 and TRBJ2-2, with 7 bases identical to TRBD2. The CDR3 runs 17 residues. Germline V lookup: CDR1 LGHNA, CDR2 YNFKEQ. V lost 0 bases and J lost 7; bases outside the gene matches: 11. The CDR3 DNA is TGTGCCAGCAGCCAAGAGGGCCGACTAGCTTTTGGCGGGGAGCTGTTTTTT. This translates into CASSQEGRLAFGGELFF.

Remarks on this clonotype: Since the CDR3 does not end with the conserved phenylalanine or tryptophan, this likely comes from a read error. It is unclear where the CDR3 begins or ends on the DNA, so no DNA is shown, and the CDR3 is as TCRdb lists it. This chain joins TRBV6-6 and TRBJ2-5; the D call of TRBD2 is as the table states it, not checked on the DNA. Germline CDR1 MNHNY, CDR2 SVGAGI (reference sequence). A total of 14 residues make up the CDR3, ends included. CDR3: CASSGENYGYTFGS.

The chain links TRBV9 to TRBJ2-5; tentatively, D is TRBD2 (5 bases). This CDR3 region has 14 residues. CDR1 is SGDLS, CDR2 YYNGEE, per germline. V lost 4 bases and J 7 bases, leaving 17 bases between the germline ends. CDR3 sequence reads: CASSPVAERGTQYF. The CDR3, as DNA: TGTGCCAGCAGCCCGGTTGCAGAACGGGGGACCCAGTACTTC.

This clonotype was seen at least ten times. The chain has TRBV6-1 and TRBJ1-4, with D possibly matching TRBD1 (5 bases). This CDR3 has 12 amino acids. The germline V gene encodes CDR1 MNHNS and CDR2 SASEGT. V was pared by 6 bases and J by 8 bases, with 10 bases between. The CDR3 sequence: CASSRQWEKLFF. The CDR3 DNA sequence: TGTGCCAGCAGCAGACAGTGGGAAAAACTGTTTTTT.

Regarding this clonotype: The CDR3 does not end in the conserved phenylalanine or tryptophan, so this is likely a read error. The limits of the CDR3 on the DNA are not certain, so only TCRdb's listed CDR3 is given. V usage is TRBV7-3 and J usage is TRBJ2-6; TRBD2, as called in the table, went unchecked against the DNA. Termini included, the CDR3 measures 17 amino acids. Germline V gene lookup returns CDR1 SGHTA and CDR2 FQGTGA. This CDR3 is CASSFSGSSYNEQFFGA.

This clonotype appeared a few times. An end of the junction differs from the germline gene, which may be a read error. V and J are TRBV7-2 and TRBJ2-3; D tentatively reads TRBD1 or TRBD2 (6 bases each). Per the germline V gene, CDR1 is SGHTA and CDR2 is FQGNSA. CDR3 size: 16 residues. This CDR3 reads CASSLRQGGDTDAQDF. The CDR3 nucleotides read TGTGCCAGCAGCTTACGGCAGGGCGGGGACACGGATGCGCAGGATTTT. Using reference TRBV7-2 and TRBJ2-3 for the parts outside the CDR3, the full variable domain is GAGVSQSPSNKVTEKGKDVELRCDPISGHTALYWYRQSLGQGLEFLIYFQGNSAPDKSGLPSDRFSAERTGGSVSTLTIQRTQQEDSAVYLCASSLRQGGDTDAQDFGPGTRLTVL.

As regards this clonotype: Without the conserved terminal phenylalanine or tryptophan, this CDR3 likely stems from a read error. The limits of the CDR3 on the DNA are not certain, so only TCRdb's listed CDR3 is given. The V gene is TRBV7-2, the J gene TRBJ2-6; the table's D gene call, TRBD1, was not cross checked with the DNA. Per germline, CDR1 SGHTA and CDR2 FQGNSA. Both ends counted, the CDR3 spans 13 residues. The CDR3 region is CASSGSYEQYFGA.

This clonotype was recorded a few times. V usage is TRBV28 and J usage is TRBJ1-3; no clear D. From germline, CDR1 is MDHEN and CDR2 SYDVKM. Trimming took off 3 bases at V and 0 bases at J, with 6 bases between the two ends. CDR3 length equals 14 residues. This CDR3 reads CASSFGSSGNTIYF. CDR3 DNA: TGTGCCAGCAGTTTCGGTTCCTCTGGAAACACCATATATTTT.

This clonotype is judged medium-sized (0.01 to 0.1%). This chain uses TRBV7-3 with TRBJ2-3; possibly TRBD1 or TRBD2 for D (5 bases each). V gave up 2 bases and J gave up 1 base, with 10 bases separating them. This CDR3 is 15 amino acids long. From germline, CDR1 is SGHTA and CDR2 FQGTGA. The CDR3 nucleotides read TGTGCCAGCAGCTTAGGGGTGGGGGGCACAGATACGCAGTATTTT. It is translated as CASSLGVGGTDTQYF.